The rows below give T cell receptor beta chains drawn from one sample of a study of cytotoxic CD8 clonotypes in ibrutinib-treated CLL. Profiled with immunoSEQ multiplex PCR; TCRdb holds only in-frame clones, not every one. The profile shows about 8,600 clones, roughly 71% of them singletons. The sequences come from PBMCs, collected before ibrutinib treatment. These receptors were collected from a human donor with chronic lymphocytic leukemia. The CDR3 runs from the conserved cysteine through the conserved F or W. Fields, in order: J gene, clone size, D gene, V gene, CDR3 DNA, CDR3 protein. The D gene is left open where the match is weak. Part of the rows lack a size; the others show once, few, many or a class for expanded clones.

j_call: TRBJ2-7
clone_size: -
d_call: -
v_call: TRBV4-2
cdr3_nt: TGTGCCAGCAGCCAAGATACAGACGAGCAGTACTTC
cdr3_aa: CASSQDTDEQYF

j_call: TRBJ2-7
clone_size: -
d_call: TRBD2
v_call: TRBV4-1
cdr3_nt: TGCGCCAGCAGCCAAGACCTAGCGGTACCCTACGAGCAGTACTTC
cdr3_aa: CASSQDLAVPYEQYF

j_call: TRBJ2-5
clone_size: -
d_call: -
v_call: TRBV2
cdr3_nt: TGTGCCAGCAGTGAGGGAGAGACCCAGTACTTC
cdr3_aa: CASSEGETQYF

j_call: TRBJ1-6
clone_size: -
d_call: -
v_call: TRBV28
cdr3_nt: TGTGCCAGCAGTTTATCGGGTGGTGTTTCACCCCTCCACTTT
cdr3_aa: CASSLSGGVSPLHF

j_call: TRBJ2-2
clone_size: -
d_call: TRBD2
v_call: TRBV5-1
cdr3_nt: TGCGCCAGCAGCTGGGGGACTAGCAACACCGGGGAGCTGTTTTTT
cdr3_aa: CASSWGTSNTGELFF

j_call: TRBJ1-4
clone_size: -
d_call: TRBD1
v_call: TRBV18
cdr3_nt: TGTGCCAGCTCACCACAGGGACAGGGTTATGAAAAACTGTTTTTT
cdr3_aa: CASSPQGQGYEKLFF

j_call: TRBJ2-5
clone_size: medium-sized
d_call: TRBD1
v_call: TRBV7-6
cdr3_nt: TGTGCCAGCAGCTTAGGAGGGACAGGGCACGAGACCCAGTACTTC
cdr3_aa: CASSLGGTGHETQYF

j_call: TRBJ1-1
clone_size: -
d_call: -
v_call: TRBV19
cdr3_nt: TGTGCCAGTAGTATAGATCTCCATGCTTTCTTT
cdr3_aa: CASSIDLHAFF

j_call: TRBJ2-7
clone_size: -
d_call: -
v_call: TRBV7-4
cdr3_nt: TGTGCCAGCAGAGACGGACTGTCCTACGAGCAGTACTTC
cdr3_aa: CASRDGLSYEQYF

j_call: TRBJ2-7
clone_size: -
d_call: TRBD2
v_call: TRBV6-1
cdr3_nt: TGTGCCAGCAGTGACTTGGGACTAGCGGGAGGGACCTTCGGCGAGCAGTACTTC
cdr3_aa: CASSDLGLAGGTFGEQYF

j_call: TRBJ2-7
clone_size: -
d_call: TRBD1
v_call: TRBV6-8
cdr3_nt: TGTGCCAGCAGCCCCGACAGGGGGGATTCCTACGAGCAGTACTTC
cdr3_aa: CASSPDRGDSYEQYF

j_call: TRBJ2-4
clone_size: -
d_call: -
v_call: TRBV27
cdr3_nt: TGTGCCAGCAGTTCTTGGGCAGGAGTAGCCAAAAACATTCAGTACTTC
cdr3_aa: CASSSWAGVAKNIQYF

j_call: TRBJ2-5
clone_size: -
d_call: -
v_call: TRBV11-3
cdr3_nt: TGTGCCAGCAGCTTGGGCAGGGGCTATGAGACCCAGTACTTC
cdr3_aa: CASSLGRGYETQYF

j_call: TRBJ2-6
clone_size: -
d_call: -
v_call: TRBV7-3
cdr3_nt: TGTGCCAGCAGCCCAGGGAATACTGGGGCCAACGTCCTGACTTTC
cdr3_aa: CASSPGNTGANVLTF

j_call: TRBJ2-3
clone_size: -
d_call: -
v_call: TRBV6-1
cdr3_nt: TGTGCCAGCAGTGAATGGGGGTCAGGGGGCACAGATACGCAGTATTTT
cdr3_aa: CASSEWGSGGTDTQYF

j_call: TRBJ1-5
clone_size: -
d_call: -
v_call: TRBV7-8
cdr3_nt: TGTGCCAGCAGCCAGCAAGGGGGGAATCAGCCCCAGCATTTT
cdr3_aa: CASSQQGGNQPQHF

j_call: TRBJ1-2
clone_size: -
d_call: -
v_call: TRBV6-4
cdr3_nt: TGTGCCAGCAGTGACGGGACTTACTATGGCTACACCTTC
cdr3_aa: CASSDGTYYGYTF

j_call: TRBJ1-2
clone_size: few
d_call: TRBD1
v_call: TRBV4-2
cdr3_nt: TGTGCCAGCAGCCACCTAACAGGGGGCGGAGAGGTCTACACCTTC
cdr3_aa: CASSHLTGGGEVYTF

j_call: TRBJ2-7
clone_size: -
d_call: -
v_call: TRBV5-1
cdr3_nt: TGCGCCAGCAGCTTGGGGGGAAACTACGAGCAGTACTTC
cdr3_aa: CASSLGGNYEQYF

j_call: TRBJ1-4
clone_size: once
d_call: TRBD1
v_call: TRBV6-1
cdr3_nt: TGTGCCAGCAGTGAAACCACAGGGGGTGGTAATGAAAAACTGTTTTTT
cdr3_aa: CASSETTGGGNEKLFF

j_call: TRBJ2-1
clone_size: -
d_call: TRBD2
v_call: TRBV27
cdr3_nt: TGTGCCAGCAGTTCCACTAGCGGGACATATGAGCAGTTCTTC
cdr3_aa: CASSSTSGTYEQFF

j_call: TRBJ2-2
clone_size: -
d_call: -
v_call: TRBV19
cdr3_nt: TGTGCCAGTAGTATGAGAGGGCCGACCGGGGAGCTGTTTTTT
cdr3_aa: CASSMRGPTGELFF

j_call: TRBJ2-5
clone_size: once
d_call: -
v_call: TRBV30
cdr3_nt: TGTGCCTGGAGTGACGTGAAGACCCAGTACTTC
cdr3_aa: CAWSDVKTQYF

j_call: TRBJ1-5
clone_size: once
d_call: -
v_call: TRBV5-1
cdr3_nt: TGCGCCAGCAGCTTTGGCGGCTCGGGCAATCAGCCCCAGCATTTT
cdr3_aa: CASSFGGSGNQPQHF

j_call: TRBJ2-7
clone_size: -
d_call: TRBD2
v_call: TRBV7-3
cdr3_nt: TGTGCCAGCAGCCCAGGGACTAGCGGGAGCTCCTACGAGCAGTACTTC
cdr3_aa: CASSPGTSGSSYEQYF

j_call: TRBJ1-3
clone_size: -
d_call: -
v_call: TRBV27
cdr3_nt: TGTGCCAGCAGTTTAAAGACTGGAAACACCATATATTTT
cdr3_aa: CASSLKTGNTIYF

j_call: TRBJ2-3
clone_size: -
d_call: -
v_call: TRBV11-2
cdr3_nt: TGTGCCAGCAGCTTCCGGACAGATACGCAGTATTTT
cdr3_aa: CASSFRTDTQYF

j_call: TRBJ1-1
clone_size: few
d_call: -
v_call: TRBV2
cdr3_nt: TGTGCCAGCAGTGATTACAGGGATGCTTTCTTT
cdr3_aa: CASSDYRDAFF

j_call: TRBJ2-4
clone_size: medium-sized
d_call: -
v_call: TRBV2
cdr3_nt: TGTGCCAGCAGCCAGGCCAAAAACATTCAGTACTTC
cdr3_aa: CASSQAKNIQYF

j_call: TRBJ1-5
clone_size: -
d_call: TRBD1
v_call: TRBV23-1
cdr3_nt: TGCGCCAGCAGTCAATGGACAGGGGATCAGCCCCAGCATTTT
cdr3_aa: CASSQWTGDQPQHF

j_call: TRBJ2-5
clone_size: -
d_call: TRBD1
v_call: TRBV19
cdr3_nt: TGTGCCAGTAGTACCGAGACAGGGGGAGGTCGTGGGACCCAGTACTTC
cdr3_aa: CASSTETGGGRGTQYF

j_call: TRBJ2-7
clone_size: -
d_call: TRBD2
v_call: TRBV4-1
cdr3_nt: TGCGCCAGCAGCTCACGGGTGCGGGAGGGCCCAAGCTCCTACGAGCAGTACTTC
cdr3_aa: CASSSRVREGPSSYEQYF

j_call: TRBJ1-5
clone_size: -
d_call: -
v_call: TRBV15
cdr3_nt: TGTGCCACCAGCATACAGGGAGGCAATCAGCCCCAGCATTTT
cdr3_aa: CATSIQGGNQPQHF

j_call: TRBJ2-5
clone_size: once
d_call: TRBD1
v_call: TRBV19
cdr3_nt: TGTGCCAGTAGTATCGGGACAGGGGTTCGCGAGACCCAGTACTTC
cdr3_aa: CASSIGTGVRETQYF

j_call: TRBJ2-7
clone_size: few
d_call: TRBD2
v_call: TRBV11-3
cdr3_nt: TGTGCCAGCAGCCCACTAGCGGGACATAACAACGAGCAGTACTTC
cdr3_aa: CASSPLAGHNNEQYF

j_call: TRBJ1-3
clone_size: -
d_call: TRBD1
v_call: TRBV19
cdr3_nt: TGTGCCACCCACCAGGGGGCTGGAAACACCATATATTTT
cdr3_aa: CATHQGAGNTIYF

j_call: TRBJ2-7
clone_size: -
d_call: -
v_call: TRBV4-1
cdr3_nt: TGCGCCAGCAGCCAAGATCTAGGGTACTACGAGCAGTACTTC
cdr3_aa: CASSQDLGYYEQYF

j_call: TRBJ2-5
clone_size: few
d_call: -
v_call: TRBV7-3
cdr3_nt: TGTGCCAGCAGCTTAGGAGGGGACGAGACCCAGTACTTC
cdr3_aa: CASSLGGDETQYF

j_call: TRBJ2-7
clone_size: -
d_call: TRBD1
v_call: TRBV5-1
cdr3_nt: TGCGCCAGCAGATTCGCCGGGACAGGGTTCTCCTACGAGCAGTACTTC
cdr3_aa: CASRFAGTGFSYEQYF

j_call: TRBJ2-7
clone_size: -
d_call: -
v_call: TRBV28
cdr3_nt: TGTGCCAGCAGCCTCCAACGGGGCGGGATGATATACGAGCAGTACTTC
cdr3_aa: CASSLQRGGMIYEQYF

j_call: TRBJ2-5
clone_size: -
d_call: -
v_call: TRBV19
cdr3_nt: TGTGCCAGTAGGATGGGGGCCGCGTTGAGGGAGACCCAGTACTTC
cdr3_aa: CASRMGAALRETQYF

j_call: TRBJ1-6
clone_size: few
d_call: -
v_call: TRBV4-1
cdr3_nt: TGCGCCAGCAGCCAAGGAGGGGGTAGCTCCTATAATTCACCCCTCCACTTT
cdr3_aa: CASSQGGGSSYNSPLHF